The present entry profiles one T cell receptor beta chain with its context. The V gene lost 4 bases and the J gene lost 1 base, with 10 bases spanning the gap. This CDR3 is built from 15 residues. From germline, CDR1 is SGHDN and CDR2 FVKESK. This record belongs to a study of blood T cell repertoires in COVID-19. Study background: Samples of COVID-19 (acute and convalescent) were obtained from the United States, Italy and Spain. The analysed material was cDNA or gDNA that came from T cells, B-cell-depleted T cells, or PBMCs.

Sequencing used immunoSEQ multiplex PCR; TCRdb keeps in-frame clones, though not all of them. The sample carries some 76,000 clones, approximately 87% recorded once. The sequenced sample was peripheral blood. The V gene is TRBV14, the J gene TRBJ2-2; D is uncertain. The TCR comes from an older man in a cohort sampled during active COVID-19. The CDR3 spells CASSLWALNTGELFF. CDR3 bases: TGTGCCAGCAGCCTTTGGGCCCTGAACACCGGGGAGCTGTTTTTT.